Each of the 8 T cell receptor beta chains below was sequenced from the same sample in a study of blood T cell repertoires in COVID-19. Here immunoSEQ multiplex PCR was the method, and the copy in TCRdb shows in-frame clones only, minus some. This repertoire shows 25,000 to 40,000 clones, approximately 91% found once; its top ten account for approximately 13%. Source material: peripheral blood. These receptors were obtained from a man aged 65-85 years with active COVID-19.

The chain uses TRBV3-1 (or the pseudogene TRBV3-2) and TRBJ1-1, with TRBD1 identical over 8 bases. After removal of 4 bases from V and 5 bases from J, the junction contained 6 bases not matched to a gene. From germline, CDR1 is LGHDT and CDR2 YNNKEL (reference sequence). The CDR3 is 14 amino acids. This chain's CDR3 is CASSPGQGWTEAFF. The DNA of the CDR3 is TGTGCCAGCAGCCCAGGACAGGGTTGGACTGAAGCTTTCTTT.

CDR3 loop: CASSDRGTLYEQYF. CDR3 nucleotides: TGTGCCAGCAGTGATCGCGGGACCCTATACGAGCAGTACTTC. The V call is TRBV2, the J call TRBJ2-7, with a tentative D call TRBD2 (6 bases). Germline lookup yields CDR1 SNHLY and CDR2 FYNNEI. V was shortened by 3 bases and J by 4 bases, with 13 bases between the two germline ends. CDR3 length: 14 residues.

In nucleotides, the CDR3 is TGTGCCAGCAGCGTTCATTTCCGGACAGGGAACGAGACCCAGTACTTC. Its translation is CASSVHFRTGNETQYF. The gene calls are TRBV21-1 and TRBJ2-5; the table's TRBD1 call for D was not verified on the DNA. TRBV21-1 is given as a pseudogene. CDR3 size: 16 residues.

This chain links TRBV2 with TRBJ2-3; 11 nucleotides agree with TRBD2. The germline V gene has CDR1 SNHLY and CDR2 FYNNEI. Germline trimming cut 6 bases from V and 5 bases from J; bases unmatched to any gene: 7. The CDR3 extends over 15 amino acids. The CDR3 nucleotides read TGTGCCAGCAGAACCACTAGCGGGAGTAGAGATACGCAGTATTTT. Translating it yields CASRTTSGSRDTQYF.

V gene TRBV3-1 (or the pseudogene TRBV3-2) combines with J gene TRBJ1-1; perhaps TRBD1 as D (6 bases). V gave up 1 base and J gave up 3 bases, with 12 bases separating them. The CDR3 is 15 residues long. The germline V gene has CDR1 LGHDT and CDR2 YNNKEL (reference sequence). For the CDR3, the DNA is TGTGCCAGCAGCCAAGGGCAGGGGCGGCACACTGAAGCTTTCTTT. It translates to CASSQGQGRHTEAFF.

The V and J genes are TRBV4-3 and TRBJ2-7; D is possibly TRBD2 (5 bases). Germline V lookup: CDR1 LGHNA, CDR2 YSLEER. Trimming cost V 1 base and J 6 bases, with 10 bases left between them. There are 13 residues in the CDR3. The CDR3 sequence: CASSQVEGGEQYF. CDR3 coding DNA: TGCGCCAGCAGCCAAGTTGAAGGAGGCGAGCAGTACTTC.

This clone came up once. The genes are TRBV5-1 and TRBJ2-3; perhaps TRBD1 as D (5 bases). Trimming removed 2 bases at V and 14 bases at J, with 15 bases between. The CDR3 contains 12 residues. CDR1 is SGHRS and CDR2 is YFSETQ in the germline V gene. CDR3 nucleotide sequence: TGCGCCAGCAGCTTTGACAGACCCCCAACGTATTTT. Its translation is CASSFDRPPTYF. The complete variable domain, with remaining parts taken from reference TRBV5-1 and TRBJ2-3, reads KAGVTQTPRYLIKTRGQQVTLSCSPISGHRSVSWYQQTPGQGLQFLFEYFSETQRNKGNFPGRFSGRQFSNSRSEMNVSTLELGDSALYLCASSFDRPPTYFGPGTRLTVL.

For the CDR3, the DNA is TGTGCCAGCAGCGGCGGACAGTGGGACACCGGGGAGCTGTTTTTT. Translated, it gives CASSGGQWDTGELFF. The chain joins TRBV9 to TRBJ2-2; D is possibly TRBD1 (6 bases). V was cut by 3 bases and J by 3 bases, with 12 bases left in between. The CDR3 runs to 15 residues. Germline CDR1 is SGDLS and CDR2 is YYNGEE.